One and the same sample provided the 18 T cell receptor beta chains below, sequenced in a study of blood T cell repertoires in COVID-19. Sequenced by immunoSEQ multiplex PCR; TCRdb stores in-frame clones only, minus some. Here the sample spans 200,000 to 250,000 clones, 80% being singletons. Sequencing input: peripheral blood. The receptors come from a human donor in a cohort sampled during active COVID-19.

The chain couples TRBV28 to TRBJ2-7, with D possibly TRBD2 on 6 matching bases. V was clipped by 9 bases and J by 3 bases, with 12 bases between them. The CDR3 covers 12 residues. Per the germline V gene, CDR1 is MDHEN and CDR2 is SYDVKM. The CDR3 nucleotides are TGTGCCAGTACGGGACTTCTCTACGAGCAGTACTTC. Its translation is CASTGLLYEQYF. Full variable domain (missing parts from reference TRBV28 and TRBJ2-7): DVKVTQSSRYLVKRTGEKVFLECVQDMDHENMFWYRQDPGLGLRLIYFSYDVKMKEKGDIPEGYSVSREKKERFSLILESASTNQTSMYLCASTGLLYEQYFGPGTRLTVT.

The CDR3 protein is CAWSVPRGTGLSTEAFF. CDR3 in DNA: TGTGCCTGGAGTGTACCTAGGGGGACAGGGCTCTCCACTGAAGCTTTCTTT. V is TRBV30 and J is TRBJ1-1; 9 nucleotides line up with TRBD1. Trimming cost V 0 bases and J 4 bases; bases outside gene matches: 12. Germline CDR1 and CDR2: GTSNPN and SVGIG (reference sequence). The CDR3 extends over 17 amino acids. The entire variable domain, with the rest obtained from reference TRBV30 and TRBJ1-1, is as follows: SQTIHQWPATLVQPVGSPLSLECTVEGTSNPNLYWYRQAAGRGLQLLFYSVGIGQISSEVPQNLSASRPQDRQFILSSKKLLLSDSGFYLCAWSVPRGTGLSTEAFFGQGTRLTVV.

The rearrangement uses TRBV11-2 and TRBJ1-2, with D possibly TRBD1 on 5 matching bases. Germline V gene lookup returns CDR1 SGHAT and CDR2 FQNNGV. The length of the CDR3 is 17 residues. The ends were cut back, 2 bases at V and 3 bases at J, with 19 bases in the middle. The CDR3 region has the DNA TGTGCCAGCAGCTTACAAGCCCCCAGGGTAGTAGACTATGGCTACACCTTC. Protein sequence: CASSLQAPRVVDYGYTF.

V usage is TRBV20-1 and J usage is TRBJ2-1; 9 nucleotides align to TRBD2. Trimming removed 3 bases from V and 2 bases from J; junction bases left unmatched: 5. This CDR3 spans 15 amino acids. Germline V gives CDR1 DFQATT, CDR2 SNEGSKA (reference sequence). In DNA, the CDR3 is TGCAGTGCTAGTCCCCCTAGCGGGGCCTACAATGAGCAGTTCTTC. Amino acid sequence: CSASPPSGAYNEQFF.

This chain links TRBV7-9 with TRBJ1-2; 9 bases align to TRBD1. The CDR3 has 16 residues. Germline-derived CDR1 and CDR2 are SEHNR and FQNEAQ (reference sequence). The V and J ends lost 5 bases and 0 bases, in that order; junction bases with no gene match: 7. CDR3: CASSHRGRGTNYGYTF. DNA of the CDR3: TGTGCCAGCAGCCACAGGGGGCGGGGGACTAACTATGGCTACACCTTC.

The gene calls are TRBV5-1 and TRBJ2-7; 13 bases line up with TRBD2. The CDR3 is 15 amino acids. V was clipped by 2 bases and J by 6 bases; unmatched bases: 5. The germline V gene has CDR1 SGHRS and CDR2 YFSETQ. CDR3 loop: CASSFGTSGNVEQYF. The CDR3, as DNA: TGCGCCAGCAGCTTCGGGACTAGCGGGAATGTCGAGCAGTACTTC.

J is TRBJ2-7 and V is TRBV13; possible D gene TRBD1, 6 bases. The CDR3 length is 13 residues. CDR1 PRHDT and CDR2 FYEKMQ come from the germline V gene (reference sequence). V gave up 4 bases and J gave up 6 bases, with 13 bases separating them. The CDR3 DNA reads as TGTGCCAGCAGCTCCACAGGGATACGCGAGCAGTACTTC. The encoded protein is CASSSTGIREQYF. The whole variable domain, remainder taken from reference TRBV13 and TRBJ2-7, is AAGVIQSPRHLIKEKRETATLKCYPIPRHDTVYWYQQGPGQDPQFLISFYEKMQSDKGSIPDRFSAQQFSDYHSELNMSSLELGDSALYFCASSSTGIREQYFGPGTRLTVT.

The chain couples TRBV28 to TRBJ1-6; a weak D match, TRBD1 (5 bases). This CDR3 comprises 12 residues. CDR1 MDHEN and CDR2 SYDVKM come from the germline V gene. Trimming removed 4 bases from V and 12 bases from J, with 10 bases in between. CDR3 sequence: CASSSGQRPLHF. CDR3 DNA sequence: TGTGCCAGCAGTTCAGGGCAAAGACCCCTCCACTTT.

This chain joins TRBV3-1 (or the pseudogene TRBV3-2) and TRBJ2-5; D possibly corresponds to TRBD1 (6 bases). The CDR3 has 13 residues. V shed 3 bases and J shed 4 bases, with 9 bases lying between them. Per the germline V gene, CDR1 is LGHDT and CDR2 is YNNKEL (reference sequence). The DNA of the CDR3 is TGTGCCAGCAGCCAGGGGGCTATAGAGACCCAGTACTTC. It encodes CASSQGAIETQYF.

This chain connects TRBV3-1 (or the pseudogene TRBV3-2) to TRBJ1-6; D gene ambiguous. The CDR3 is 16 amino acids. From germline, CDR1 is LGHDT and CDR2 YNNKEL (reference sequence). Trimming removed 2 bases from V and 7 bases from J, with 15 bases in between. The CDR3 here is CASSQPARGTNSPLHF. The CDR3 nucleotides read TGTGCCAGCAGCCAACCAGCCCGGGGTACGAATTCACCCCTCCACTTT.

The chain carries TRBV10-3 and TRBJ1-4; tentatively, D is TRBD1 (5 bases). This CDR3 region has 14 residues. Germline CDR1 ENHRY, CDR2 SYGVKD. V was trimmed by 4 bases and J by 5 bases, leaving 11 bases between them. In DNA, the CDR3 is TGTGCCATCAGTGGCCAGGGATCGAATGAAAAACTGTTTTTT. The encoded protein is CAISGQGSNEKLFF.

The chain joins TRBV7-2 to TRBJ2-7, with no clear D. This CDR3 has 11 residues. CDR1 is SGHTA and CDR2 is FQGNSA in the germline V gene. Trimming pared 4 bases from V and 7 bases from J, leaving 8 bases between. The CDR3 bases are TGTGCCAGCAGCTCCTCCTTAGAGCAGTACTTC. Protein product: CASSSSLEQYF.

The chain uses TRBV19 and TRBJ2-1; no definite D call. Trimming took off 1 base at V and 8 bases at J, with 9 bases between the two ends. The CDR3 is 13 amino acids. Germline CDR1 LNHDA, CDR2 SQIVND (reference sequence). The CDR3 here is CASSIGTSDEQFF. In nucleotides, the CDR3 is TGTGCCAGTAGTATAGGCACTTCCGATGAGCAGTTCTTC.

The genes are TRBV2 and TRBJ1-5, with D possibly TRBD1 on 5 matching bases. This CDR3 has 14 residues. Germline-derived CDR1 and CDR2 are SNHLY and FYNNEI. V gave up 7 bases and J gave up 6 bases, with 16 bases separating them. The DNA for the CDR3 is TGTGCCAGCACCCTAGTGGGGACTCGTCAGCCCCAGCATTTT. Translated, it gives CASTLVGTRQPQHF.

V usage is TRBV5-1 and J usage is TRBJ2-1; 12 bases agree with TRBD2. V lost 0 bases and J lost 5; bases outside the gene matches: 3. This CDR3 is 16 amino acids long. The germline V gene encodes CDR1 SGHRS and CDR2 YFSETQ. CDR3 residues: CASSLDGLAGNNEQFF. Written as DNA, the CDR3 is TGCGCCAGCAGCTTGGACGGACTAGCGGGAAACAATGAGCAGTTCTTC.

The chain uses TRBV24-1 and TRBJ2-5; TRBD1 matches at 8 bases. Germline CDR1 reads KGHDR; CDR2 reads SFDVKD. V was clipped by 3 bases and J by 10 bases; unmatched bases: 15. The CDR3 runs to 16 residues. CDR3 region: CATSDTRDRIGLGQYF. In nucleotides, the CDR3 is TGTGCCACCAGTGATACCCGGGACAGGATAGGATTGGGCCAGTACTTC.

The chain combines TRBV29-1 with TRBJ2-2; 7 nucleotides match TRBD2. The ends lost 5 bases at V and 7 bases at J; junction bases unmatched: 10. The CDR3 loop spans 14 amino acids. Germline CDR1 and CDR2: SQVTM and ANQGSEA. CDR3 DNA sequence: TGCAGCGTTTCTCAGGGAGGGGACGGCGGGGAGCTGTTTTTT. Amino acid sequence: CSVSQGGDGGELFF.

The chain joins TRBV6-6 to TRBJ1-2, with 8 bases fitting TRBD1. Germline CDR1 reads MNHNY; CDR2 reads SVGAGI (reference sequence). The V segment lost 2 bases and the J segment 8 bases; nucleotides outside the gene matches: 10. CDR3 size: 15 residues. The CDR3 DNA sequence: TGTGCCAGCAGTTACGCATTCCGGACAGGGCCCGGCTACACCTTC. It translates to CASSYAFRTGPGYTF.